Presented here are 5 T cell receptor beta chains from one specimen sequenced in a study of shared clonotypes between healthy human individuals. Some clones are missing from TCRdb's copy, which holds only in-frame ones; the method was immunoSEQ multiplex PCR. The repertoire consists of 550,000 to 600,000 clones, with roughly 79% occurring once and the leading ten covering 12%. Sequenced: PBMCs. These receptors all come from a woman in her forties in good health. Some clones in this sample may be carry-over from other donors' samples.

The chain recombines TRBV4-3 with TRBJ1-6, with D tentatively TRBD1 (5 bases). From germline, CDR1 is LGHNA and CDR2 YSLEER. The CDR3 length is 16 residues. Trimming removed 1 base at V and 5 bases at J, with 12 bases between. The DNA of the CDR3 is TGCGCCAGCAGCCAAGGAGGGGCGCGAAATAATTCACCCCTCCACTTT. This encodes CASSQGGARNNSPLHF.

This clone was seen just once. V and J are TRBV28 and TRBJ2-2; no definite D call. V was clipped by 2 bases and J by 4 bases, with 11 bases between them. This CDR3 spans 15 amino acids. Germline CDR1 and CDR2: MDHEN and SYDVKM. CDR3 sequence (DNA): TGTGCCAGCAGTTTAAGAGACAAACTCACCGGGGAGCTGTTTTTT. Protein product: CASSLRDKLTGELFF.

The chain uses TRBV21-1 and TRBJ2-5. TRBV21-1 constitutes a pseudogene. CDR3 length equals 9 residues. The CDR3 loop is CATDETQYF. In DNA form, the CDR3 reads TGTGCAACGGATGAGACCCAGTACTTC.

This rearrangement joins TRBV27 to TRBJ2-1, with 7 nucleotides matching TRBD2. The CDR3 loop spans 14 amino acids. V lost 6 bases to trimming and J lost 2 bases; unmatched junction nucleotides: 4. Per the germline V gene, CDR1 is MNHEY and CDR2 is SMNVEV (reference sequence). CDR3 sequence (DNA): TGTGCCAGCAGACAGCGGGGTGCCTACAATGAGCAGTTCTTC. The encoded protein is CASRQRGAYNEQFF.

A word on this clone: The same CDR3 can be traced to other DNA sequences in this sample. The chain links TRBV30 to TRBJ2-5; D remains ambiguous. This CDR3 has 11 residues. CDR1 GTSNPN and CDR2 SVGIG come from the germline V gene (reference sequence). V lost 0 bases and J lost 5, with 4 bases in between. DNA of the CDR3: TGTGCCTGGAGTGTACTGGAGACCCAGTACTTC. Amino acid sequence: CAWSVLETQYF. The full variable domain, completed using reference TRBV30 and TRBJ2-5, is SQTIHQWPATLVQPVGSPLSLECTVEGTSNPNLYWYRQAAGRGLQLLFYSVGIGQISSEVPQNLSASRPQDRQFILSSKKLLLSDSGFYLCAWSVLETQYFGPGTRLLVL.